The 11 T cell receptor beta chains below were found in one sample sequenced in a study of beta chain features in type 1 diabetes. Isolated RNA was reverse transcribed in full, so expressed TCRB transcripts were sequenced. TCRdb keeps only in-frame clones here, not all; method: immunoSEQ multiplex PCR. The table includes 200,000 to 250,000 clones, around 16% detected once. These TCRs are of unknown antigen specificity. Study-wide results and limits: The study found moderately but significantly shorter TCRB CDR3s in all four CD4+ subsets of Type 1 diabetes patients.

Source material: naive CD4+ T cells from blood. All receptors derive from a man aged 25-40 years with type 1 diabetes.

This clone was seen only a few times. The chain links TRBV30 to TRBJ1-4; no firm D call. CDR1 and CDR2 (germline): GTSNPN, SVGIG (reference sequence). The CDR3 runs to 11 residues. V lost 1 base to trimming and J lost 7 bases, with 4 bases between them. CDR3 DNA sequence: TGTGCCTGGAGTGAGTCTGAAAAACTGTTTTTT. This encodes CAWSESEKLFF. The entire variable domain, with the rest obtained from reference TRBV30 and TRBJ1-4, is as follows: SQTIHQWPATLVQPVGSPLSLECTVEGTSNPNLYWYRQAAGRGLQLLFYSVGIGQISSEVPQNLSASRPQDRQFILSSKKLLLSDSGFYLCAWSESEKLFFGSGTQLSVL.

This chain connects TRBV9 to TRBJ1-1; maybe TRBD1 (6 bases). V was pared by 4 bases and J by 1 base, with 17 bases between. The CDR3 length is 16 residues. The germline V gene has CDR1 SGDLS and CDR2 YYNGEE. DNA of the CDR3: TGTGCCAGCAGCCCACCCGGGGGGCGAGGGAACACTGAAGCTTTCTTT. Translation gives CASSPPGGRGNTEAFF.

The V and J genes are TRBV9 and TRBJ2-5; 7 bases map to TRBD2. The CDR3 is 15 residues long. V trimming: 2 bases; J trimming: 5 bases; junction bases outside the gene matches: 9. From germline, CDR1 is SGDLS and CDR2 YYNGEE. Here the CDR3 reads CASSVGRGEWETQYF. Here the CDR3 DNA reads TGTGCCAGCAGCGTTGGGAGGGGAGAGTGGGAGACCCAGTACTTC.

V gene TRBV14 combines with J gene TRBJ2-2; 7 bases agree with TRBD1. V shed 1 base, J shed 3 bases, and the junction held 2 bases outside the gene matches. In germline, CDR1 is SGHDN, CDR2 FVKESK. The CDR3 loop spans 15 amino acids. The CDR3 nucleotides are TGTGCCAGCAGCCAAGGGACAGGATACACCGGGGAGCTGTTTTTT. Protein: CASSQGTGYTGELFF.

This clone turned up a few times. The chain recombines TRBV7-9 with TRBJ1-3; D is unresolved. With 7 bases removed from V and 0 bases from J, the gap between germline ends came to 13 bases. The CDR3 is 15 amino acids. Germline CDR1 and CDR2: SEHNR and FQNEAQ (reference sequence). The CDR3 bases are TGTGCCAGCACCATGGCAACCTACTCTGGAAACACCATATATTTT. Amino acids: CASTMATYSGNTIYF. Full variable domain (rest looked up from reference TRBV7-9 and TRBJ1-3): DTGVSQNPRHKITKRGQNVTFRCDPISEHNRLYWYRQTLGQGPEFLTYFQNEAQLEKSRLLSDRFSAERPKGSFSTLEIQRTEQGDSAMYLCASTMATYSGNTIYFGEGSWLTVV.

V gene TRBV30 combines with J gene TRBJ1-4; 7 positions agree with TRBD1. The length of the CDR3 is 15 residues. J was trimmed by 5 bases and V by 5 bases; bases with no gene match: 11. CDR1 is GTSNPN, CDR2 SVGIG, per germline (reference sequence). The CDR3 reads CAWLWITGANEKLFF. The CDR3, as DNA: TGTGCCTGGTTATGGATTACAGGGGCCAATGAAAAACTGTTTTTT.

This chain joins TRBV29-1 and TRBJ2-7; 10 bases are a match to TRBD2. The CDR3 loop spans 15 amino acids. The ends lost 0 bases at V and 1 base at J; junction bases unmatched: 3. CDR1 and CDR2 (germline): SQVTM, ANQGSEA. In nucleotides, the CDR3 is TGCAGCGTTGAAGATGGAGCGGGAGGGTCCTACGAGCAGTACTTC. Amino acids: CSVEDGAGGSYEQYF.

This clone was seen a handful of times. The V and J genes are TRBV4-2 and TRBJ2-3, with 10 positions matching TRBD2. The CDR3 is 17 residues long. V trimming: 1 base; J trimming: 6 bases; junction bases outside the gene matches: 10. Germline V CDR1 and CDR2: LGHNA, YNFKEQ. Written as DNA, the CDR3 is TGTGCCAGCAGCCAAGCATCACTAGCGGGATTAATGGATACGCAGTATTTT. This gives the protein CASSQASLAGLMDTQYF.

The CDR3 loop is CSVERRLAAETQYF. The CDR3 nucleotides are TGCAGCGTTGAAAGGCGACTAGCCGCAGAGACCCAGTACTTC. The V call is TRBV29-1, the J call TRBJ2-5, with 7 bases that match TRBD2. The CDR3 has 14 residues. The V gene end was trimmed by 2 bases and the J gene end by 4 bases; junction bases not matched to a gene: 7. Germline CDR1 SQVTM, CDR2 ANQGSEA.

The V gene is TRBV29-1, the J gene TRBJ2-7; a weak D match, TRBD2 (6 bases). CDR3 length equals 13 residues. V lost 3 bases and J 3 bases, leaving 12 bases between the germline ends. Germline V gene sequence: CDR1 SQVTM, CDR2 ANQGSEA. This chain's CDR3 is CSVDMKGGYEQYF. The CDR3 DNA sequence: TGCAGCGTTGATATGAAGGGAGGCTACGAGCAGTACTTC.

This CDR3 reads CATSRESVRTSGSEQFF. DNA of the CDR3: TGTGCCACCAGCAGAGAGAGCGTTCGGACTAGCGGGAGTGAGCAGTTCTTC. The gene calls are TRBV15 and TRBJ2-1; 13 bases align to TRBD2. This CDR3 has 17 residues. CDR1 and CDR2 from the germline V gene are LNHNV and YYDKDF (reference sequence). With 0 bases clipped from V and 9 bases from J, the junction kept 8 bases outside the gene matches.